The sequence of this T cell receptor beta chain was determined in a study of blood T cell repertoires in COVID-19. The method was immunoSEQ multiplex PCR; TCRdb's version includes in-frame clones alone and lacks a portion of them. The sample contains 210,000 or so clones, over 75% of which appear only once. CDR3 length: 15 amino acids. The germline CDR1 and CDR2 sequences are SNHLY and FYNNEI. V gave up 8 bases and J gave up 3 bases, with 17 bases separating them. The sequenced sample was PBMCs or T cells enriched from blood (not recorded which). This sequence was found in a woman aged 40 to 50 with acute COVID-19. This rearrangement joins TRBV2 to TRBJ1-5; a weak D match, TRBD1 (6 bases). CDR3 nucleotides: TGTGCCAGCGGAAAGGACAGCACAGTCAATCAGCCCCAGCATTTT. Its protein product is CASGKDSTVNQPQHF.